Listed below are T cell receptor beta chains from one sample, sequenced in a study of beta chain features in type 1 diabetes. Repertoires were generated with immunoSEQ multiplex PCR, while TCRdb's copy carries only in-frame clones and drops some. This table has 500,000 to 700,000 clones, 15% appearing once. Sequenced sample: naive CD4+ T cells from blood. These receptors were obtained from a man aged 18 to 29 in good health. Both conserved end residues are part of each CDR3. D genes are given only for firm matches. The size field is filled for only some rows; it gives once, few, many or a size class.

D: NA
J: TRBJ2-5
size: NA
V: TRBV5-1
DNA: TGCGCCAGCCGGGTCGGGAGTGCCCTCATGGTAGAGACCCGGTACTTC
CDR3: CASRVGSALMVETRYF

D: NA
J: TRBJ2-1
size: NA
V: TRBV7-2
DNA: TGTGCCAGCAGCGTAAAACGGTGGGGGAGCACCTACAATGAGCAGTTCTTC
CDR3: CASSVKRWGSTYNEQFF

D: NA
J: TRBJ2-3
size: NA
V: TRBV4-1
DNA: TGCGCCAGCAGGAAACCCGGCACCTCCTATAGCACAGATACGCAGTATTTT
CDR3: CASRKPGTSYSTDTQYF

D: TRBD1
J: TRBJ1-5
size: NA
V: TRBV4-3
DNA: TGCGCCAGCAGCCAGGCCAGGGGGCCAGGGAATCAGCCCCAGCATTTT
CDR3: CASSQARGPGNQPQHF

D: NA
J: TRBJ2-7
size: NA
V: TRBV25-1
DNA: TGTGCCAGCAGTGCCCACAGGTTGGTAGGCTCCTACGAGCAGTACTTC
CDR3: CASSAHRLVGSYEQYF

D: TRBD2
J: TRBJ2-7
size: NA
V: TRBV6-5
DNA: TGTGCCAGCAGTCGTACTAGCGGATACGAGCAGTACTTC
CDR3: CASSRTSGYEQYF

D: NA
J: TRBJ2-7
size: few
V: TRBV18
DNA: TGTGCCAGCTCACCACGGGGGTCAACCTACGAGCAGTACTTC
CDR3: CASSPRGSTYEQYF

D: TRBD2
J: TRBJ2-7
size: few
V: TRBV7-2
DNA: TGTGCCAGCAGCCCCTCACACCAGACTAGCGGGAGTTTCTTC
CDR3: CASSPSHQTSGSFF

D: NA
J: TRBJ1-2
size: few
V: TRBV7-3
DNA: TGTGCCAGCAGCTTAAGCCCGACCGGGACCAACTATGGCTACACCTTC
CDR3: CASSLSPTGTNYGYTF

D: NA
J: TRBJ2-2
size: NA
V: TRBV25-1
DNA: TGTGCCAGCAGTGGAACGAACACCGGGGAGCTGTTTTTT
CDR3: CASSGTNTGELFF

D: NA
J: TRBJ2-3
size: few
V: TRBV6-5
DNA: TGTGCCACCGGAGGGCCAGGGGGGACAGATACGCAGTATTTT
CDR3: CATGGPGGTDTQYF

D: TRBD1
J: TRBJ1-4
size: few
V: TRBV4-3
DNA: TGCGCCAGCAGCCAAGAACGACAGGGCGGTCTGTTTTTT
CDR3: CASSQERQGGLFF

D: TRBD1
J: TRBJ2-7
size: NA
V: TRBV4-2
DNA: TGTGCCAGCAGCCAAGCCGGGACAGGGGGTTACGAGCAGTACTTC
CDR3: CASSQAGTGGYEQYF

D: NA
J: TRBJ1-5
size: NA
V: TRBV14
DNA: TGTGCCAGCAGCCAAGACTGCAGGCTACGCAATCAGCCCCAGCATTTT
CDR3: CASSQDCRLRNQPQHF

D: NA
J: TRBJ1-5
size: NA
V: TRBV15
DNA: TGTGCCACCAGCAGAGATCTACAGGGACATCAGCCCCAGCATTTT
CDR3: CATSRDLQGHQPQHF

D: NA
J: TRBJ2-7
size: few
V: TRBV18
DNA: TGTGCCAGCTCACGGACACAATCCTACGAGCAGTACTTC
CDR3: CASSRTQSYEQYF

D: TRBD1
J: TRBJ2-5
size: few
V: TRBV4-2
DNA: TGTGCCAGCAGCTCTGGGACAGGGGCCCAAGAGACCCAGTACTTC
CDR3: CASSSGTGAQETQYF

D: NA
J: TRBJ1-2
size: NA
V: TRBV7-2
DNA: TGTGCCAGCAGCCCCCTCAGGGGCCTTGGCTACACCTTC
CDR3: CASSPLRGLGYTF

D: NA
J: TRBJ1-1
size: few
V: TRBV29-1
DNA: TGCAGCGTGATGAGACGGCTGAACACTGAAGCTTTCTTT
CDR3: CSVMRRLNTEAFF

D: NA
J: TRBJ1-1
size: few
V: TRBV18
DNA: TGTGCCAGCTCACCATTATGGGGGTCGGGAGGCACTGAAGCTTTCTTT
CDR3: CASSPLWGSGGTEAFF

D: NA
J: TRBJ2-2
size: few
V: TRBV11-2
DNA: TGTGCCAGCAGCTTAGGGGCCGGGCAGGGGAACACCGGGGAGCTGTTTTTT
CDR3: CASSLGAGQGNTGELFF

D: NA
J: TRBJ1-5
size: few
V: TRBV29-1
DNA: TGCAGCGTTATCTCCACAGAAGGTCAGCCCCAGCATTTT
CDR3: CSVISTEGQPQHF

D: NA
J: TRBJ2-1
size: NA
V: TRBV9
DNA: TGTGCCAGCAGCGCCTCAGTATACACGGAAAACACCTACAATGAGCAGTTCTTC
CDR3: CASSASVYTENTYNEQFF

D: NA
J: TRBJ1-5
size: NA
V: TRBV7-9
DNA: TGTGCCATCGGCCCAGTGGGCATAGCAAATCAGCCCCAGCATTTT
CDR3: CAIGPVGIANQPQHF